The TCR beta chain described here comes from a study of shared clonotypes between healthy human individuals. Whole-study findings and limits: Unshared clonotypes carried lower generation probabilities than those common to all four donors.

The run depth of the assay was deep. Sequencing was performed with immunoSEQ multiplex PCR; in TCRdb, only in-frame clones are kept and a portion is missing. The sample gives over a million clones, approximately 96% of which show up once; about 1% is in the top ten. About this clone: Antigen unknown.

The CDR3 spans 16 residues. The V gene end was trimmed by 0 bases and the J gene end by 1 base; junction bases not matched to a gene: 7. The germline V gene encodes CDR1 SGHRS and CDR2 YFSETQ. The receptor comes from a young man in good health. Source material: naive CD4+ T cells sorted from blood. Indicated subset: CD45RA+ positively selected. J is TRBJ2-7 and V is TRBV5-1, with 7 bases matching TRBD2. CDR3 protein: CASSLVPGTTSYEQYF. DNA for the CDR3: TGCGCCAGCAGCTTGGTACCCGGGACTACTTCCTACGAGCAGTACTTC.